Sequencing of this T cell receptor (beta chain) was carried out in a study of blood T cell repertoires in COVID-19. Sequencing was performed with immunoSEQ multiplex PCR; in TCRdb, only in-frame clones are kept and a portion is missing. The sample carries around 140,000 clones, about 75% recorded once. J was trimmed by 4 bases and V by 4 bases; bases with no gene match: 7. CDR1 and CDR2 (germline): KGHSH, LQKENI. The CDR3 covers 14 residues. The count of this clone is one. This TCR came from a woman in her forties or fifties who had recovered from COVID-19. This chain links TRBV18 with TRBJ2-7, with 7 positions matching TRBD1. The material sequenced was PBMCs or T cells enriched from blood (not recorded which). The chain's CDR3 is CASSRQGELYEQYF. CDR3 coding DNA: TGTGCCAGCTCACGGCAGGGGGAATTATACGAGCAGTACTTC.